The 10 T cell receptor beta chains given below trace back to one sample, sequenced in a study of molecular identifiers for immune sequencing clone quantification. TCRdb itself ran the PCR reads through MiXCR, one entry per CDR3 protein. The table has about 40,000 distinct CDR3 sequences, about 24% seen once. Material: naive CD8+ T cells from blood, with Jurkat cell RNA spiked in. The subset denotes: FACS-sorted CD8+CD4-CCR7+CD45RA+ naive T cells. All receptors come from a human donor in good health. Some libraries in this study had Jurkat cell RNA spiked in.

This clonotype was found many times. The chain uses TRBV7-6 and TRBJ2-7; 8 nucleotides align to TRBD1. This CDR3 comprises 14 residues. Germline V gene data show CDR1 as SGHVS and CDR2 as FNYEAQ. V lost 2 bases to trimming and J lost 4 bases; unmatched junction nucleotides: 4. CDR3 sequence (DNA): TGTGCCAGCAGCTTATCCAGGGGGCTGTACGAGCAGTACTTC. Its translation: CASSLSRGLYEQYF.

This clonotype was observed at least ten times. The genes are TRBV19 and TRBJ1-1; maybe TRBD1 (5 bases). V gave up 6 bases and J gave up 3 bases, with 14 bases separating them. CDR1 is LNHDA and CDR2 is SQIVND in the germline V gene (reference sequence). This CDR3 spans 14 amino acids. The CDR3 sequence is CASSHRGGDTEAFF. CDR3 sequence (DNA): TGTGCCAGTAGCCACCGCGGGGGGGACACTGAAGCTTTCTTT.

This clonotype has ten or more counts. The chain links TRBV5-8 to TRBJ2-7, with D possibly matching TRBD1 (6 bases). The V gene lost 4 bases and the J gene lost 4 bases, with 18 bases spanning the gap. Germline V gene data show CDR1 as SGHTS and CDR2 as YDEGEE. The CDR3 spans 15 residues. The DNA for the CDR3 is TGTGCCAGCAGCCGAATTCCAGGGGACGAGTACGAGCAGTACTTC. Translated, it gives CASSRIPGDEYEQYF.

This clonotype was seen repeatedly, ten times or more. The CDR3 coding sequence is TGTGCCAGCAGCCAATCTACGGTATACACAGATACGCAGTATTTT. It is translated as CASSQSTVYTDTQYF. The J gene is TRBJ2-3, the V gene TRBV3-1, with D hard to call. V was pared by 2 bases and J by 2 bases, with 11 bases between. Looked up from germline, CDR1 is LGHDT and CDR2 is YNNKEL (reference sequence). This CDR3 region has 15 residues.

This clonotype has at least ten counts. DNA for the CDR3: TGTGCCAGCAGTTGGACTAGCGGTCTAGCCAAAAACATTCAGTACTTC. As protein: CASSWTSGLAKNIQYF. The V call is TRBV6-2 or TRBV6-3, the J call TRBJ2-4; 10 bases agree with TRBD2. The ends lost 4 bases at V and 0 bases at J; junction bases unmatched: 3. Germline-derived CDR1 and CDR2 are MNHEY and SVGEGT. The CDR3 length is 16 residues.

In the case of this clonotype: A much larger clone differs from this one at a single base, so this may be a read error. The chain couples TRBV7-9 to TRBJ2-1, with D perhaps TRBD2 (5 bases). Germline CDR1 SEHNR, CDR2 FQNEAQ (reference sequence). The V end was cut by 3 bases, the J end by 9 bases, with 12 bases between. CDR3 length: 13 residues. The DNA for the CDR3 is TGTGCCAGCAGCTTCGTTCTAGCTGGTGAGCAGTTCTTC. Translating gives CASSFVLAGEQFF.

This clonotype was detected many times. The chain carries TRBV20-1 and TRBJ2-1; TRBD2 aligns across 9 bases. Germline V lookup: CDR1 DFQATT, CDR2 SNEGSKA (reference sequence). The trim removed 2 bases at V and 4 bases at J, leaving 6 bases unmatched. The CDR3 extends over 15 amino acids. CDR3 bases: TGCAGTGCTAGACCCCGGACTAGCGTATACAATGAGCAGTTCTTC. Its translation: CSARPRTSVYNEQFF.

As concerns this clonotype: A read error may explain this, as a much larger clone is one base away. The chain combines TRBV20-1 with TRBJ1-4; tentatively, D is TRBD1 (5 bases). This CDR3 comprises 14 residues. Germline lookup yields CDR1 DFQATT and CDR2 SNEGSKA (reference sequence). CDR3 nucleotides: TGCAGTGCTAGTACCGGGACCGGGGATGAAAAACTGTTGTTT. As protein: CSASTGTGDEKLLF.

This clonotype was observed a handful of times. The junction does not match germline at one end; this may be a read error. The chain joins TRBV7-9 to TRBJ1-1, with D unresolved. The CDR3 totals 14 residues. In germline, CDR1 is SEHNR, CDR2 FQNEAQ (reference sequence). CDR3 protein: CASSSSGVMTVAFF. The DNA of the CDR3 is TGTGCCAGCAGCTCTTCGGGAGTCATGACTGTAGCTTTCTTT. The variable domain in full, with the rest retrieved from reference TRBV7-9 and TRBJ1-1, is DTGVSQNPRHKITKRGQNVTFRCDPISEHNRLYWYRQTLGQGPEFLTYFQNEAQLEKSRLLSDRFSAERPKGSFSTLEIQRTEQGDSAMYLCASSSSGVMTVAFFGQGTRLTVV.

There are many counts of this clonotype. The V and J genes are TRBV15 and TRBJ2-5; D is ambiguous. Germline V gene lookup returns CDR1 LNHNV and CDR2 YYDKDF (reference sequence). This CDR3 contains 13 residues. V was clipped by 6 bases and J by 5 bases, with 13 bases between them. CDR3: CATSPPEEETQYF. DNA of the CDR3: TGTGCCACCAGTCCACCCGAGGAGGAGACCCAGTACTTC.